These 26 T cell receptor beta chains were all obtained from the same sample, sequenced in a study of shared clonotypes between healthy human individuals. Clones were sequenced by immunoSEQ multiplex PCR, and TCRdb holds only the in-frame ones, with some missing. The table records approximately 82,000 clones, about 61% of them present only once. The sample consisted of memory CD8+ T cells sorted from blood. The subset denotes: CD45RO+ cells pooled with CCR7-negative TemRA cells. The receptors come from a man in his thirties or forties in good health.

Only a few counts were recorded for this clone. The chain recombines TRBV30 with TRBJ1-2, with 9 bases aligning to TRBD1. CDR3 size: 14 residues. V was clipped by 0 bases and J by 4 bases; unmatched bases: 3. Germline CDR1 GTSNPN, CDR2 SVGIG (reference sequence). This CDR3 reads CAWSVGQGPYGYTF. The CDR3, as DNA: TGTGCCTGGAGTGTAGGACAGGGGCCCTATGGCTACACCTTC.

J is TRBJ2-3 and V is TRBV25-1, with 8 positions matching TRBD1. The CDR3 loop spans 16 amino acids. CDR1 and CDR2 from the germline V gene are MGHDK and SYGVNS. Trimming cost V 3 bases and J 1 base; bases outside gene matches: 6. CDR3 nucleotides: TGTGCCAGCAGTGACCGACAGGGGCCGCGCACAGATACGCAGTATTTT. This translates into CASSDRQGPRTDTQYF.

The chain combines TRBV7-6 with TRBJ2-3; D gene unclear. Germline CDR1 reads SGHVS; CDR2 reads FNYEAQ. V was shortened by 1 base and J by 2 bases, with 7 bases between the two germline ends. The CDR3 extends over 14 amino acids. The CDR3 DNA sequence: TGTGCCAGCAGCTTAGAACGGACCACAGATACGCAGTATTTT. Protein sequence: CASSLERTTDTQYF.

This clone has only one observation. V gene TRBV19 combines with J gene TRBJ1-3, with 8 bases identical to TRBD1. The CDR3 extends over 16 amino acids. The V and J ends lost 7 bases and 1 base, in that order; junction bases with no gene match: 9. Germline CDR1 LNHDA, CDR2 SQIVND (reference sequence). The CDR3, as DNA: TGTGCCAGTACACGACAGGGGAAAGAATCTGGAAACACCATATATTTT. Translating gives CASTRQGKESGNTIYF.

The J gene is TRBJ1-2, the V gene TRBV19, with TRBD1 identical over 7 bases. The V and J ends lost 7 bases and 4 bases, in that order; junction bases with no gene match: 12. The germline gives CDR1 LNHDA, CDR2 SQIVND (reference sequence). CDR3 length equals 15 residues. CDR3 DNA: TGTGCCAGTATGAACAACAGGGGTAGTGGCTATGGCTACACCTTC. Its protein is CASMNNRGSGYGYTF.

The chain couples TRBV13 to TRBJ2-7, with a tentative D call TRBD1 (6 bases). Germline-derived CDR1 and CDR2 are PRHDT and FYEKMQ (reference sequence). V lost 2 bases and J lost 3, with 11 bases in between. The CDR3 extends over 14 amino acids. CDR3 nucleotide sequence: TGTGCCAGCAGCTTACCAGGGGAAGACTACGAGCAGTACTTC. Amino acids: CASSLPGEDYEQYF. The full variable domain, its missing parts supplied by reference TRBV13 and TRBJ2-7, is AAGVIQSPRHLIKEKRETATLKCYPIPRHDTVYWYQQGPGQDPQFLISFYEKMQSDKGSIPDRFSAQQFSDYHSELNMSSLELGDSALYFCASSLPGEDYEQYFGPGTRLTVT.

This clone appeared a few times. CDR3 nucleotide sequence: TGCGCCAGCAGCCAAGATGGTTCGGGACAGGGCTACAATGAGCAGTTCTTC. It translates to CASSQDGSGQGYNEQFF. This chain joins TRBV4-3 and TRBJ2-1, with 9 bases lining up with TRBD1. Germline V lookup: CDR1 LGHNA, CDR2 YSLEER. This CDR3 region has 17 residues. Trimming at V came to 0 bases and at J to 3 bases, leaving 6 bases not matched to a gene.

The J gene is TRBJ1-1, the V gene TRBV7-9; 8 bases line up with TRBD1. This CDR3 is 14 amino acids long. With 9 bases clipped from V and 4 bases from J, the junction kept 10 bases outside the gene matches. CDR1 is SEHNR, CDR2 FQNEAQ, per germline (reference sequence). As DNA, the CDR3 is TGTGCCAGTCGTAGGCAGGGGGCGCCCACTGAAGCTTTCTTT. Protein: CASRRQGAPTEAFF.

This clone was counted only a few times. The V gene is TRBV18, the J gene TRBJ1-5; D might be TRBD1 (6 bases). Trimming stripped 2 bases from V and 5 bases from J, with 13 bases between. Germline V CDR1 and CDR2: KGHSH, LQKENI. The CDR3 is made up of 15 amino acids. The CDR3 protein is CASSPLGAADQPQHF. The CDR3, as DNA: TGTGCCAGCTCACCATTGGGGGCCGCGGATCAGCCCCAGCATTTT.

This chain joins TRBV2 and TRBJ2-5; no definite D call. V gave up 5 bases and J gave up 4 bases, with 2 bases separating them. There are 10 residues in the CDR3. Germline CDR1 is SNHLY and CDR2 is FYNNEI. CDR3 sequence reads: CASSLETQYF. CDR3 nucleotide sequence: TGTGCCAGCAGTTTAGAGACCCAGTACTTC.

The V and J genes are TRBV28 and TRBJ1-1, with 11 bases that match TRBD1. The ends lost 5 bases at V and 11 bases at J; junction bases unmatched: 7. Germline CDR1 is MDHEN and CDR2 is SYDVKM. The CDR3 contains 13 residues. The CDR3, as DNA: TGTGCCAGCAGTACCGGGACAGGGGGTGTGGCTTTCTTT. Its protein is CASSTGTGGVAFF.

This clone was observed a few times. The chain is built from TRBV7-8 and TRBJ2-3; no reliable D call. The germline CDR1 and CDR2 sequences are SGHVS and FQNEAQ. The CDR3 length is 15 residues. The V gene lost 10 bases and the J gene lost 2 bases, with 19 bases spanning the gap. This CDR3 is CAINSYWVNTDTQYF. The CDR3 DNA reads TGTGCCATCAACTCGTACTGGGTAAACACAGATACGCAGTATTTT. Filled out from reference TRBV7-8 and TRBJ2-3, the complete variable domain reads GAGVSQSPRYKVAKRGQDVALRCDPISGHVSLFWYQQALGQGPEFLTYFQNEAQLDKSGLPSDRFFAERPEGSVSTLKIQRTQQEDSAVYLCAINSYWVNTDTQYFGPGTRLTVL.

V is TRBV5-1 and J is TRBJ2-1, with D possibly matching TRBD1 (6 bases). Deletions cut 1 base from V and 5 bases from J, with 19 bases between. CDR1 and CDR2 (germline): SGHRS, YFSETQ. The CDR3 is made up of 17 amino acids. DNA for the CDR3: TGCGCCAGCAGCTTGTTGGGGGCCACGACCCAGAACAATGAGCAGTTCTTC. Its translation is CASSLLGATTQNNEQFF.

V gene TRBV11-2 combines with J gene TRBJ1-3, with 8 bases matching TRBD1. The CDR3 totals 15 residues. Germline V CDR1 and CDR2: SGHAT, FQNNGV. After removal of 1 base from V and 4 bases from J, the junction contained 3 bases not matched to a gene. DNA of the CDR3: TGTGCCAGCAGCTTAGGGACAGGGCCCGGAAACACCATATATTTT. Translating it yields CASSLGTGPGNTIYF.

The rearrangement joins TRBV5-1 to TRBJ1-2; D may be TRBD1 (6 bases). V was clipped by 4 bases and J by 1 base, with 20 bases between them. CDR3 length: 17 residues. Germline V CDR1 and CDR2: SGHRS, YFSETQ. CDR3 coding DNA: TGCGCCAGCAGCGCCGTTGTACAGGGAACATATAACTATGGCTACACCTTC. This sequence encodes CASSAVVQGTYNYGYTF.

In its sample, this clone was seen a few times. This chain links TRBV7-2 with TRBJ2-2; D gene ambiguous. Trimming pared 2 bases from V and 0 bases from J, leaving 10 bases between. Germline loops: CDR1 SGHTA, CDR2 FQGNSA. This CDR3 is built from 16 residues. Here the CDR3 DNA reads TGTGCCAGCAGCTTATCTTTGGGAACGAACACCGGGGAGCTGTTTTTT. This sequence encodes CASSLSLGTNTGELFF.

The rearrangement links TRBV13 to TRBJ2-2; the match to TRBD1 covers 7 bases. V lost 11 bases to trimming and J lost 4 bases; unmatched junction nucleotides: 7. The CDR3 has 13 amino acids. Germline V gene sequence: CDR1 PRHDT, CDR2 FYEKMQ (reference sequence). The CDR3 sequence: CAGRDSLTGELFF. CDR3 sequence (DNA): TGTGCCGGAAGGGACAGCCTCACCGGGGAGCTGTTTTTT. Full variable domain (outside the CDR3, taken from reference TRBV13 and TRBJ2-2): AAGVIQSPRHLIKEKRETATLKCYPIPRHDTVYWYQQGPGQDPQFLISFYEKMQSDKGSIPDRFSAQQFSDYHSELNMSSLELGDSALYFCAGRDSLTGELFFGEGSRLTVL.

This chain joins TRBV11-2 and TRBJ2-1; maybe TRBD2 (5 bases). V was pared by 0 bases and J by 3 bases, with 12 bases between. This CDR3 region has 16 residues. CDR1 is SGHAT, CDR2 FQNNGV, per germline. CDR3 sequence reads: CASSLDGVYGYNEQFF. The CDR3 DNA is TGTGCCAGCAGCTTAGACGGGGTGTACGGCTACAATGAGCAGTTCTTC.

This clone showed up just once. V and J are TRBV18 and TRBJ2-7; D is unclear. The CDR3 has 12 amino acids. The V end was cut by 6 bases, the J end by 4 bases, with 10 bases between. CDR1 is KGHSH, CDR2 LQKENI, per germline. CDR3 protein: CASSLERYEQYF. CDR3 DNA sequence: TGTGCCAGCTCCTTGGAGAGGTACGAGCAGTACTTC. Supplemented by reference TRBV18 and TRBJ2-7, the full variable domain reads NAGVMQNPRHLVRRRGQEARLRCSPMKGHSHVYWYRQLPEEGLKFMVYLQKENIIDESGMPKERFSAEFPKEGPSILRIQQVVRGDSAAYFCASSLERYEQYFGPGTRLTVT.

This rearrangement joins TRBV11-2 to TRBJ2-7, with D uncertain. The ends were cut back, 3 bases at V and 5 bases at J, with 11 bases in the middle. The germline V gene has CDR1 SGHAT and CDR2 FQNNGV. This CDR3 comprises 13 residues. CDR3 DNA: TGTGCCAGCAGCTTGGGTAGGGAAAACGAGCAGTACTTC. It codes for CASSLGRENEQYF. Supplemented by reference TRBV11-2 and TRBJ2-7, the full variable domain reads EAGVAQSPRYKIIEKRQSVAFWCNPISGHATLYWYQQILGQGPKLLIQFQNNGVVDDSQLPKDRFSAERLKGVDSTLKIQPAKLEDSAVYLCASSLGRENEQYFGPGTRLTVT.

The V and J genes are TRBV5-8 and TRBJ2-3; 9 positions agree with TRBD2. Germline CDR1 is SGHTS and CDR2 is YDEGEE. CDR3 length equals 15 residues. V lost 2 bases and J lost 0; bases outside the gene matches: 1. The CDR3 region is CASSFGTSSTDTQYF. The CDR3 DNA reads TGTGCCAGCAGCTTCGGGACTAGCAGCACAGATACGCAGTATTTT.

The gene calls are TRBV28 and TRBJ2-3; 7 bases agree with TRBD1. Germline V lookup: CDR1 MDHEN, CDR2 SYDVKM. The J segment lost 9 bases and the V segment lost 2 bases, leaving 2 bases of the junction unmatched. The CDR3 runs to 12 residues. CDR3 amino acids: CASSLDRVTQYF. The CDR3 DNA follows: TGTGCCAGCAGTTTAGACAGGGTAACGCAGTATTTT.

The CDR3 sequence is CASSKDRETQYF. The CDR3, as DNA: TGTGCCAGCAGCAAGGATAGAGAGACCCAGTACTTC. This sequence joins TRBV27 and TRBJ2-5; D is ambiguous. Germline CDR1 and CDR2: MNHEY and SMNVEV (reference sequence). CDR3 length equals 12 residues. V dropped 6 bases and J dropped 4 bases, with 9 bases sitting between them.

This clone was picked up a small number of times. V usage is TRBV19 and J usage is TRBJ2-7; 9 bases are shared with TRBD1. Trimming took 6 bases from V and 3 from J; bases not matched to a gene: 6. Per germline, CDR1 LNHDA and CDR2 SQIVND (reference sequence). The CDR3 covers 14 residues. CDR3: CASSSGQGYYEQYF. The CDR3 region has the DNA TGTGCCAGTAGCTCGGGACAGGGCTACTACGAGCAGTACTTC. The complete variable domain, with remaining parts taken from reference TRBV19 and TRBJ2-7, reads DGGITQSPKYLFRKEGQNVTLSCEQNLNHDAMYWYRQDPGQGLRLIYYSQIVNDFQKGDIAEGYSVSREKKESFPLTVTSAQKNPTAFYLCASSSGQGYYEQYFGPGTRLTVT.

The gene calls are TRBV9 and TRBJ1-2; D remains ambiguous. With 4 bases removed from V and 0 bases from J, the gap between germline ends came to 19 bases. The CDR3 is 17 residues long. Germline-derived CDR1 and CDR2 are SGDLS and YYNGEE. In DNA, the CDR3 is TGTGCCAGCAGCCCACATGGCGCCTCAACGACTAACTATGGCTACACCTTC. Translating gives CASSPHGASTTNYGYTF.

Only a few counts were recorded for this clone. The V gene is TRBV27, the J gene TRBJ1-2; TRBD1 agrees at 8 bases. Germline V gene data show CDR1 as MNHEY and CDR2 as SMNVEV (reference sequence). CDR3 length: 14 residues. Trimming cost V 0 bases and J 8 bases; bases outside gene matches: 5. The CDR3 DNA sequence: TGTGCCAGCAGTTTATCCCCAGGGGGCGACGGCTACACCTTC. Protein product: CASSLSPGGDGYTF.